This TCR beta chain appears in the sequencing data of a study of CD8+ T cells in alopecia areata (dated by TCRdb to about 2018). Looking at the study overall: The treated patients took part in an open-label pilot trial in which moderate-to-severe alopecia areata was treated with oral tofacitinib at 5 to 10 mg twice daily. Tofacitinib was given for 6 to 18 months, followed by 6 months of follow-up off drug to assess delayed response and recurrence. Disease severity in treated patients was measured with the SALT score, which quantifies the percentage of affected scalp surface area. To study T cell clonal expansion in alopecia areata, the researchers applied high-throughput TCRbeta sequencing to both the C3H/HeJ mouse model and human patients. In humans, TCRbeta sequencing was performed on scalp tissue and on sorted CD4+ and CD8+ peripheral blood T cells from healthy controls and from patients with patchy or totalis/universalis alopecia areata. Biopsies were taken from tofacitinib-treated patients at baseline and at 4 and 24 weeks of treatment, and a later scalp biopsy was taken in several of the tofacitinib-treated patients. Scalp clonality was compared among normal scalp (n=4), patchy alopecia areata scalp (n=8), and alopecia totalis/universalis scalp (n=8). RNA was extracted with the PAXgene miRNA kit for fixed scalp, the miRNeasy kit for PBMCs, and the RNeasy kit for mouse skin. Amplification of TCRbeta CDR3 regions was done by immunoSEQ multiplex PCR using 35 Vbeta forward primers and 13 Jbeta reverse primers. The research as a whole found: Lesional scalp, especially in alopecia totalis/universalis, showed higher clonality and more expanded CD8+ clones than normal scalp, suggesting antigenic drive. Resident alphabeta T cells in normal human skin are also sequenced, complicating scalp TCR repertoire analysis, unlike mouse skin dominated by gammadelta T cells. Many expanded lesional clones were found to persist in scalp and blood during tofacitinib treatment, and relapse after treatment cessation may be partly explained by this persistence. TCR sequences shared between patients were less clear than in mice, possibly partly because of HLA diversity in the patient population. Because the treated cohort was small and included a single nonresponder, larger studies are needed to assess links between baseline CD8+ expansion and response. Tofacitinib significantly decreased scalp clonality and the number of expanded CD8+ clones among the top 100 scalp clones.

As to this clone: The target of this receptor is not known. Within one base of it there is no much larger clone, and no base qualities were kept.

V drops 6 bases and J drops 4 bases, leaving 12 bases in between. Based on the germline V gene (reference sequence), the CDR1 and CDR2 sequences are MNHEY and SMNVEV. The CDR3 runs 14 residues from the cysteine to the phenylalanine. Left in the record is the CDR3 DNA by itself, 42 bases read in frame from the first base. The library was obtained by the immunoSEQ multiplex PCR assay. RNA was extracted from all samples and reverse transcribed into cDNA, which served as template for TCR sequencing. SuperScript III was used to make first-strand cDNA, primed with a 2:1 mix of oligo-dT and random hexamers. A synthetic immune receptor repertoire was used to gauge amplification bias, and whatever bias remained was removed computationally. The paper's processing steps were these. After raw reads were preprocessed to remove errors, the CDR3 was defined following IMGT conventions as running from the conserved cysteine to phenylalanine. Clonality was computed by normalizing Shannon entropy by log2 of the number of productive unique TCRs and subtracting the result from 1. Whether each scalp clone was CD4 or CD8 was inferred by checking scalp TCRbeta sequences against the CD4 and CD8 repertoires from sorted blood. The clones in this table, taken by TCRdb from immuneACCESS, are in-frame only. Not every clone is retained; where verified, under half of the shortfall comes from an unresolved V gene, and the cause of the rest is unknown. D and trimming come from the DNA, and the V and J calls and clone size come from that table. The sample table lists 120,000 to 150,000 clones, 75% to 85% of them with a count of one. The ten largest clones add up to around 25% of the sample.

In the paper's terms, the time point label means: more than 3 weeks on oral tofacitinib. Sample treatment or condition, as interpreted from the label and publication: oral pan-JAK inhibitor, 5-10 mg twice daily. Lesional scalp punch biopsies and peripheral blood were collected from alopecia areata patients. PBMCs were isolated by density centrifugation and stained for CD3, CD4 and CD8, and CD4+ and CD8+ T cells were sorted on a FACSAria. This clonotype originated in a human donor with alopecia areata. Sequencing used CD8+ T cells sorted from blood, obtained at week 4, from a patient treated with tofacitinib. The rearrangement combines TRBV27 with TRBJ1-4; the D gene remains uncertain. Here the CDR3 is given as CASRNRTHNEKLFF. The nucleotide sequence is TGTGCCAGCAGAAACCGGACTCATAATGAAAAACTGTTTTTT.